The entry below describes one T cell receptor (beta chain). Per the original methods: Amplification with reference gene primers provided the estimates of nucleated cell counts. Using immunoSEQ multiplex PCR, the repertoire was profiled, and TCRdb retains in-frame clones only, with some absent. V, J and clone size are those of that table, while D and trimming were read from the DNA. In the table there are about 120,000 clones, 70% to 80% of which are singletons. This sample was taken from a study of blood T cell repertoires in COVID-19. About the study: From the United States, Italy and Spain came samples of acute and convalescent COVID-19. Nucleic acid was either cDNA or gDNA, and it came from T cells, B-cell-depleted T cells, or PBMCs.

CDR3 size: 13 residues. The germline V gene has CDR1 KGHSH and CDR2 LQKENI. J was trimmed by 7 bases and V by 3 bases; bases with no gene match: 3. This sequence joins TRBV18 and TRBJ1-5; 7 bases match TRBD1. The sample comprised peripheral blood. The sequence derives from a human donor in a cohort sampled during active COVID-19. DNA of the CDR3: TGTGCCAGCTCACCCGACAGGGACCAGCCCCAGCATTTT. Protein product: CASSPDRDQPQHF. The variable domain in full, with the rest retrieved from reference TRBV18 and TRBJ1-5, is NAGVMQNPRHLVRRRGQEARLRCSPMKGHSHVYWYRQLPEEGLKFMVYLQKENIIDESGMPKERFSAEFPKEGPSILRIQQVVRGDSAAYFCASSPDRDQPQHFGDGTRLSIL.